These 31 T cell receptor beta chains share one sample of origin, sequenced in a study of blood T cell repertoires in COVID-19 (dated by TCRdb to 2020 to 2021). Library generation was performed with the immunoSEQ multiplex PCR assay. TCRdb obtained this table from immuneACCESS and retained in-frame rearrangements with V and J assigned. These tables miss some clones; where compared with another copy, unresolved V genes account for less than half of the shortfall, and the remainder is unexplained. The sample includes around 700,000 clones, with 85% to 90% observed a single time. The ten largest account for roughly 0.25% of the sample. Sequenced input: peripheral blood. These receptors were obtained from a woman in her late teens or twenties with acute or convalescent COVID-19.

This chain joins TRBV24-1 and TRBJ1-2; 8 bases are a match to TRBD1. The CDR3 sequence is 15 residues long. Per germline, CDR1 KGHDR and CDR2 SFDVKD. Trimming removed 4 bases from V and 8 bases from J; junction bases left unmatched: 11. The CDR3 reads CATSDGQGFFGGYTF. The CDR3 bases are TGTGCCACCAGTGACGGACAGGGCTTTTTTGGAGGCTACACCTTC.

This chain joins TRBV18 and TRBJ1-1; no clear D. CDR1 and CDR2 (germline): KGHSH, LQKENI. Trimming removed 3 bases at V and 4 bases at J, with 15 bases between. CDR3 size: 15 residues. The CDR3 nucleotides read TGTGCCAGCTCACCGGGTAGCGGGCTGAGCACTGAAGCTTTCTTT. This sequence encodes CASSPGSGLSTEAFF.

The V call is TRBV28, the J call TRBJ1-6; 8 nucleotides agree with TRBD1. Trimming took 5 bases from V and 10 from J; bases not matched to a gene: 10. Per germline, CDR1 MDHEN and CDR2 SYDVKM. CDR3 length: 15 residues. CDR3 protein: CASSIADRGRSPLHF. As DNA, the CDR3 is TGTGCCAGCAGTATTGCCGACAGGGGAAGGTCACCCCTCCACTTT.

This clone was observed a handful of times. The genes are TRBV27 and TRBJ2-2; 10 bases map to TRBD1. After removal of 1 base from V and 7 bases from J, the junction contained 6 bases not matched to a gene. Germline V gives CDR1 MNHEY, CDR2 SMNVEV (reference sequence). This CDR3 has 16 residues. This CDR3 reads CASSLYGTGELGELFF. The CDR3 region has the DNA TGTGCCAGCAGTTTATATGGGACAGGGGAACTCGGGGAGCTGTTTTTT.

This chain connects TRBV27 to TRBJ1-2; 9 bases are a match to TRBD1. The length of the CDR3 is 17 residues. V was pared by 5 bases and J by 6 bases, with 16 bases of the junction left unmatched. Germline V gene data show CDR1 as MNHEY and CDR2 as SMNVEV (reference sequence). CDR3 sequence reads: CASSPHSSPGQGNGYTF. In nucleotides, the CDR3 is TGTGCCAGCAGTCCCCACTCCAGTCCGGGACAGGGCAATGGCTACACCTTC.

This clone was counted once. This CDR3 is CSAVKTEAFF. CDR3 nucleotides: TGCAGTGCCGTAAAAACTGAAGCTTTCTTT. The chain links TRBV20-1 to TRBJ1-1, with D unresolved. There are 10 residues in the CDR3. V dropped 6 bases and J dropped 5 bases, with 7 bases sitting between them. Germline lookup yields CDR1 DFQATT and CDR2 SNEGSKA (reference sequence).

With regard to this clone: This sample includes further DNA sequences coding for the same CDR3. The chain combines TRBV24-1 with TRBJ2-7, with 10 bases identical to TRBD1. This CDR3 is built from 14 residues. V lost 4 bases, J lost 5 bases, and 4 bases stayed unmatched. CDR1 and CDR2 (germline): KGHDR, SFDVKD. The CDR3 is CATSDPGQGDEQYF. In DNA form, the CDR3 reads TGTGCCACCAGTGACCCCGGACAGGGGGACGAGCAGTACTTC.

The DNA of the CDR3 is TGTGCCAGCAGCCGTTCCGGGACAGGGACCTACGAGCAGTACTTC. Translated: CASSRSGTGTYEQYF. V is TRBV7-9 and J is TRBJ2-7; 9 bases agree with TRBD1. With V trimmed by 5 bases and J by 2 bases, 7 bases remained unmatched. There are 15 residues in the CDR3. Germline V CDR1 and CDR2: SEHNR, FQNEAQ (reference sequence).

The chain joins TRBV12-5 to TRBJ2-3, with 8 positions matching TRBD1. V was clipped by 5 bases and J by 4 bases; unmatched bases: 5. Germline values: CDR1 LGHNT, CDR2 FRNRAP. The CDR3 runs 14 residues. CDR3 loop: CASGKGQGPDTQYF. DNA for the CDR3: TGTGCTAGTGGTAAAGGACAGGGTCCAGATACGCAGTATTTT.

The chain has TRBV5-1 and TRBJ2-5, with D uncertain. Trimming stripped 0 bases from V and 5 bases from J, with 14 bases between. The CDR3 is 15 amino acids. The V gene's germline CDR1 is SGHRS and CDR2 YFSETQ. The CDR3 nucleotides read TGCGCCAGCAGCTTGGGTTGGAGTCCTGGGGAGACCCAGTACTTC. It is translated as CASSLGWSPGETQYF.

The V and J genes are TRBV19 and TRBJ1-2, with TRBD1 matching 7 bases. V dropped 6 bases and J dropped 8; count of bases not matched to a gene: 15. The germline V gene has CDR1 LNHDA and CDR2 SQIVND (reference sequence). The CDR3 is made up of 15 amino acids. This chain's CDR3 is CASSIEQGRRGGYTF. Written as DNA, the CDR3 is TGTGCCAGTAGCATTGAACAGGGGCGAAGAGGGGGCTACACCTTC.

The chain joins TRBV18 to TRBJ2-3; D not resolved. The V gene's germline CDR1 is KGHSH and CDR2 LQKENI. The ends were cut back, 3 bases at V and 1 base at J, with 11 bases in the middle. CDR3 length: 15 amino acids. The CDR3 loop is CASSPRDSGTDTQYF. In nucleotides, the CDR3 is TGTGCCAGCTCACCCAGAGACTCAGGCACAGATACGCAGTATTTT.

CDR3 region: CASSLYPGDQPQHF. The CDR3 region has the DNA TGTGCCAGCAGTTTATACCCCGGGGATCAGCCCCAGCATTTT. The chain has TRBV27 and TRBJ1-5; D remains ambiguous. V dropped 1 base and J dropped 5 bases, with 9 bases sitting between them. The germline V gene encodes CDR1 MNHEY and CDR2 SMNVEV (reference sequence). The length of the CDR3 is 14 residues.

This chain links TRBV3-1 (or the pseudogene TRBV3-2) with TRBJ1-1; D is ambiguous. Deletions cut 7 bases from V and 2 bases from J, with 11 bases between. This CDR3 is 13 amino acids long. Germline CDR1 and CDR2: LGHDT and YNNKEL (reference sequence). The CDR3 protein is CASTSTPNTEAFF. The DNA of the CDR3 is TGTGCCAGCACCTCGACACCTAACACTGAAGCTTTCTTT.

CDR3 loop: CASSRGRASDTQYF. CDR3 nucleotides: TGTGCCAGCAGCCGGGGCCGCGCATCAGATACGCAGTATTTT. This chain connects TRBV3-1 (or the pseudogene TRBV3-2) to TRBJ2-3, with D perhaps TRBD1 (5 bases). Germline lookup yields CDR1 LGHDT and CDR2 YNNKEL (reference sequence). V was shortened by 4 bases and J by 4 bases, with 12 bases between the two germline ends. The CDR3 covers 14 residues.

CDR3 loop: CASRSGTVDTEAFF. The CDR3 DNA sequence: TGTGCCAGCAGATCGGGGACAGTTGACACTGAAGCTTTCTTT. The chain joins TRBV7-2 to TRBJ1-1, with 7 bases fitting TRBD1. This CDR3 contains 14 residues. In germline, CDR1 is SGHTA, CDR2 FQGNSA. V lost 6 bases to trimming and J lost 3 bases; unmatched junction nucleotides: 7.

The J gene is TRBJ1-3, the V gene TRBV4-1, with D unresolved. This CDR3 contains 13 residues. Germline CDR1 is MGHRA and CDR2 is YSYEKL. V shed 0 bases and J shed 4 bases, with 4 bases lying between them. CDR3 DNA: TGCGCCAGCAGCCAAGAACAAGGAAACACCATATATTTT. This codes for CASSQEQGNTIYF.

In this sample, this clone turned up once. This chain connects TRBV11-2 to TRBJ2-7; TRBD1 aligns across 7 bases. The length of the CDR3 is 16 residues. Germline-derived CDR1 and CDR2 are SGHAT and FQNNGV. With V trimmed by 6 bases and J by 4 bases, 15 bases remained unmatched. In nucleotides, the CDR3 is TGTGCCAGCAGACGGCTTTCCGGGACAGTGGGATACGAGCAGTACTTC. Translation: CASRRLSGTVGYEQYF.

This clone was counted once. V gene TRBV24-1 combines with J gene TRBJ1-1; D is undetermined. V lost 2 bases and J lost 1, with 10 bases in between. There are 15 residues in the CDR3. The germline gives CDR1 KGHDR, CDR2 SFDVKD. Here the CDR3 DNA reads TGTGCCACCAGTGATTCCGCGAGTTCGAACACTGAAGCTTTCTTT. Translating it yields CATSDSASSNTEAFF.

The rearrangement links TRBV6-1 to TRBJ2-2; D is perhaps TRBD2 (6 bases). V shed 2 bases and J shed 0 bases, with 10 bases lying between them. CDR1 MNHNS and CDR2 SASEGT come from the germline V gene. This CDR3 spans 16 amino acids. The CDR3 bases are TGTGCCAGCAGTGAAATCCCGGGGGCGAACACCGGGGAGCTGTTTTTT. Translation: CASSEIPGANTGELFF.

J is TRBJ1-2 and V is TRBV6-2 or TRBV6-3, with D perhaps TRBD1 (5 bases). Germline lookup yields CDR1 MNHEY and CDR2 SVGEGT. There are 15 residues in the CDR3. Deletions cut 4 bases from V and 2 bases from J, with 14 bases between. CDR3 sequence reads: CASSSHGTYNYGYTF. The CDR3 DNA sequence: TGTGCCAGCAGTTCACATGGGACTTACAACTATGGCTACACCTTC.

The CDR3 loop is CASSLRWLNEAFF. The CDR3 nucleotides are TGTGCCAGCAGCCTCCGTTGGCTTAATGAAGCTTTCTTT. The rearrangement joins TRBV5-6 to TRBJ1-1; no firm D call. Deletions cut 4 bases from V and 7 bases from J, with 14 bases between. The CDR3 length is 13 residues. CDR1 SGHDT and CDR2 YYEEEE come from the germline V gene. Together with reference TRBV5-6 and TRBJ1-1, the CDR3 gives the full variable domain: DAGVTQSPTHLIKTRGQQVTLRCSPKSGHDTVSWYQQALGQGPQFIFQYYEEEERQRGNFPDRFSGHQFPNYSSELNVNALLLGDSALYLCASSLRWLNEAFFGQGTRLTVV.

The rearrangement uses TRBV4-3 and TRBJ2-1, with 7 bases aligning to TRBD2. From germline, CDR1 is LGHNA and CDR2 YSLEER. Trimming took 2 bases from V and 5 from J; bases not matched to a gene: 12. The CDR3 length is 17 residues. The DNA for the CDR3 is TGCGCCAGCAGCCAACGGTATAGCGGGCGGGGAAACAATGAGCAGTTCTTC. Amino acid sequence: CASSQRYSGRGNNEQFF.

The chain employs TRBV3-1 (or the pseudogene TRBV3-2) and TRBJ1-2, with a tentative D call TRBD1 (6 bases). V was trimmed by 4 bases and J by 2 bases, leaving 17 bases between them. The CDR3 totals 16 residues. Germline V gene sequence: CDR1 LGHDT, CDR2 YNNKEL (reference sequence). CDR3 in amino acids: CASSPHRGGPNYGYTF. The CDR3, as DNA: TGTGCCAGCAGCCCACATAGGGGGGGGCCGAACTATGGCTACACCTTC.

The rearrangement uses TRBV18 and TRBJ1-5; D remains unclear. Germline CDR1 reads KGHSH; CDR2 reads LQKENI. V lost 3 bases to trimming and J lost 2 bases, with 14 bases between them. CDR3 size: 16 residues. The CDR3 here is CASSPVTLAGNQPQHF. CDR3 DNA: TGTGCCAGCTCACCGGTGACACTGGCAGGCAATCAGCCCCAGCATTTT.

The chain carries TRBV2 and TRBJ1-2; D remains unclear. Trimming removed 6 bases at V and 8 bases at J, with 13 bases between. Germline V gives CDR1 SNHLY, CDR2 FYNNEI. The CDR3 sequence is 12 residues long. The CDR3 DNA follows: TGTGCCAGCAGGTATGACTGGAGGGGCTACACCTTC. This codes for CASRYDWRGYTF.

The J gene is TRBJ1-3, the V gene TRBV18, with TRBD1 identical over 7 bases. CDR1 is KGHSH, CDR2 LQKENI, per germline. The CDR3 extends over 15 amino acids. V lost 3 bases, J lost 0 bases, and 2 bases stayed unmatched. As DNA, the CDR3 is TGTGCCAGCTCACCGGGACAGAACTCTGGAAACACCATATATTTT. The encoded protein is CASSPGQNSGNTIYF.

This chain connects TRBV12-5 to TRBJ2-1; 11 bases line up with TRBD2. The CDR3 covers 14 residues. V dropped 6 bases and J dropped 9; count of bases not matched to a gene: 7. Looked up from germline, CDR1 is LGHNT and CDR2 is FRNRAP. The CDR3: CASGSYGLAGEQFF. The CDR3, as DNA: TGTGCTAGTGGCTCCTACGGACTAGCGGGTGAGCAGTTCTTC.

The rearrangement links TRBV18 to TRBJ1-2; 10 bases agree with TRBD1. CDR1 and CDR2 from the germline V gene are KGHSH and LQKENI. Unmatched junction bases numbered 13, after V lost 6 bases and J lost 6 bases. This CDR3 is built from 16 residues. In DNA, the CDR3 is TGTGCCAGCTCGTCAAAACGGGGGGACAGGGGTAATGGCTACACCTTC. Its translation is CASSSKRGDRGNGYTF.

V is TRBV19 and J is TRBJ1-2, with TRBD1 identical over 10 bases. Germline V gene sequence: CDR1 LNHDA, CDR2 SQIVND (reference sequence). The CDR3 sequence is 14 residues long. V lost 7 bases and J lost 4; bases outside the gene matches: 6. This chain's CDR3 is CASNTDRGSYGYTF. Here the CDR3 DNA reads TGTGCCAGTAACACGGACAGGGGGTCCTATGGCTACACCTTC.

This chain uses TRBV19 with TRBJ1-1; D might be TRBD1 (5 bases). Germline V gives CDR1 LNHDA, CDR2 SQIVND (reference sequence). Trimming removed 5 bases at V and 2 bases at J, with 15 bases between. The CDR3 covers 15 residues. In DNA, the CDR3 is TGTGCCAGTAGTTACAGGCCTTTTGAAAACACTGAAGCTTTCTTT. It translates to CASSYRPFENTEAFF. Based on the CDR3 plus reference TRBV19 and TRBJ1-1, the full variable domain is DGGITQSPKYLFRKEGQNVTLSCEQNLNHDAMYWYRQDPGQGLRLIYYSQIVNDFQKGDIAEGYSVSREKKESFPLTVTSAQKNPTAFYLCASSYRPFENTEAFFGQGTRLTVV.